This T cell receptor (beta chain) was documented in a study of blood T cell repertoires in COVID-19. Overall study context: The United States, Italy and Spain were the sources of the acute and convalescent COVID-19 samples. Sources were T cells, B-cell-depleted T cells, or PBMCs; the material itself was cDNA or gDNA.

Original processing methods: Using reference gene primer amplification, nucleated cell counts were estimated. Profiling relied on immunoSEQ multiplex PCR, and the TCRdb table lists in-frame clones only, not all of them. That table supplies the V and J calls and clone size; D and trimming were determined from the DNA. The table includes about 380,000 clones, 81% detected once. The sequencing sample was made of peripheral blood. This sequence was found in a human donor with acute or convalescent COVID-19. The donor label of this sample is uncertain.

CDR3 residues: CASSFAGWSTEAFF. As DNA, the CDR3 is TGTGCCAGCAGCTTTGCGGGTTGGAGCACTGAAGCTTTCTTT. The gene calls are TRBV11-2 and TRBJ1-1; no clear D. The CDR3 sequence is 14 residues long. Germline V gives CDR1 SGHAT, CDR2 FQNNGV. Trimming removed 3 bases from V and 4 bases from J, with 12 bases in between.